This T cell receptor beta chain stems from a study of cytomegalovirus exposure and HLA in healthy donors (dated by TCRdb to the late 2010s). As for the study more broadly: In an earlier analysis of approximately 500 of the donors, around 290 Gb of sequence data and about 110 million unique TCR beta sequences from 150 million to 200 million T cells were reported. An early release covering 550 to 700 HLA-typed donors comprised 250 to 350 gigabases of sequencing data and around 80 million unique TCR sequences. Among the roughly 390 genotyped donors, approximately 77% belonged to the genetic ancestry cluster associated with self-reported Caucasian donors. The aim of the study was to test whether cataloging public T cell receptors could identify signatures of past pathogen exposure. The study profiled the T cell repertoires of 550 to 700 subjects by immunosequencing and related them to cytomegalovirus serostatus. A separate validation cohort of about 110 different subjects was used in addition to the roughly 720-subject first cohort. To predict cytomegalovirus infection status, the study brought together high-throughput TCR immunosequencing, statistical association of individual TCRs with disease status, and machine learning. A later analysis re-examined previously published TCR beta repertoires from about 670 donors and added high-resolution HLA genotyping to investigate patterns of TCR occurrence. Rather than using new phenotypic data, the later analysis identified candidate immune exposures from TCR beta sequences and from how often those sequences occurred across donors. In an earlier analysis of a few hundred of the donors, high-throughput TCR beta sequencing was used to judge whether each TCR beta V gene segment behaved as functional or pseudogenic. Alongside the repertoire data, information on donor age, sex, ethnicity and CMV serostatus was compiled. In a later genetic analysis, genome-wide SNP genotypes for about three fifths of the roughly 670 donors were used, and that subset was treated as a discovery cohort. All discovery cohort repertoires had been generated using a single sequencing platform. HLA typing covered class I and class II loci at four-digit resolution. Typing coverage differed by locus: A, B, C, DRB1 and DQB1 were typed in about 629-630 donors, DQA1 in around 500, DPA1 in over 600, and DPB1 in 400 to 480. A handful of DR-DQ haplotypes were handled as single units for association and clustering because linkage in the cohort was strong. On average, roughly 200,000 unique TCR beta nucleotide sequences were sequenced per donor among roughly 430 genotyped donors of the cohort, with roughly 18% of those sequences being non-productive. The full study reports these points: Across donors, most TCR sequences were observed very rarely, whereas some public TCRs were present in many individuals. V-gene and J-gene trimming of TCR beta chains was associated with a missense DCLRE1C variant in a later genetic analysis, and the association was replicated in an independent cohort. Specific HLA alleles were associated with 15,000 to 20,000 TCR beta sequences at a false discovery rate of 0.05 in a later analysis. Because HLA typing was unavailable for some donors at each locus, only the typed subset was used in association tests. In an earlier analysis of approximately 590 of the donors, most TCR beta V segments were observed in productive rearrangements about 90% or about 30% of the time, broadly matching IMGT annotations. In vitro tests confirmed that three of the cytomegalovirus-associated TCR beta chains recognize cytomegalovirus antigens. Correlated functional status among segregating V segments might be attributable to linkage disequilibrium, but an unknown experimental factor could not be ruled out. Roughly uniform sequencing depth across donors was assumed in presence/absence analyses, although this assumption may not hold. The classifier was reported to diagnose cytomegalovirus status with high specificity and sensitivity in both the original and validation cohorts. Because counts were too low, around 17 rarely observed V segments, including chromosome 9 orphons, were left out of the earlier analysis of 587 of the donors. Compared with the approximately 720-donor mean, donors in an Asian-associated ancestry cluster had fewer N-insertions in productive TCRs, according to a later genetic analysis. A later analysis found that TCR association rates varied across HLA loci, with DRB1 alleles showing the most associated TCRs and HLA-C alleles the fewest. A total of 150 to 200 TCR beta chains were listed by the study as associated with cytomegalovirus. The authors suggested that the approach could potentially be extended to other disease states and immunological phenotypes. Only TCR beta chains were sequenced in this cohort, and the absence of alpha or paired-chain data limited detectable features. Some IMGT-functional V segments, including TRBV6-2 and TRBV6-3, could not be told apart with the 87-base-pair reads, so those segments were excluded. The only immune exposure information available for the cohort was CMV serostatus. In a later analysis, most CMV-associated TCR beta chains were found to appear HLA-restricted, with HLA associations seemingly driven largely by CMV exposure. When HLA alleles, especially DR and DQ, strongly co-occurred, TCR associations were difficult to assign to individual alleles. A further reported finding was that TCR beta sequences accurately predicted the HLA-A and HLA-B alleles for most subjects in the first cohort. Several of the top co-occurrence clusters appeared to be linked to parvovirus B19, influenza, CMV and Epstein-Barr virus, according to a later analysis. A group of highly shared sequence variants was considered likely to be a technical artifact of the sequencing pipeline. A later analysis found that HLA-associated TCR beta chains were more clonally expanded and had lower generation probabilities than equally common non-associated chains.

Spanning cysteine to phenylalanine, the CDR3 consists of 15 amino acids. Of the read, only the CDR3 DNA is kept; its 45 bases are in frame from base 1. Via the germline V gene (reference sequence), CDR1 is SGHKS and CDR2 YYEKEE. The junction shows trimming of 3 bases on V and 5 bases on J, plus 14 bases between the germline ends. In total, 630 or so healthy bone marrow donors made up the cohort. At the time of sampling, all cohort members were nominally healthy, though unrecorded immune exposures were likely present. The donor was CMV seropositive and was included in the group of 300 or so seropositive cohort members. Each donor provided a peripheral blood sample, and peripheral blood mononuclear cells were used for TCR beta sequencing. Genomic DNA extraction from the blood cell samples was performed with the Qiagen DNeasy Blood Extraction Kit. To prepare the library, the immunoSEQ multiplex PCR assay was applied. For the multiplex PCR, a mixture combining 60 forward primers for TCR Vbeta segments and 13 reverse primers for TCR Jbeta segments was used. The CDR3 region of rearranged TCR beta genes was amplified from genomic DNA by a multiplex PCR assay. Amplified TCR beta libraries were sequenced as 87-base-pair reads on the Illumina HiSeq System. The original pipeline was this. A later analysis counted approximately 74 million unique TCR beta chains across the 666 repertoires, and around 9.9 million of these chains were shared by at least two donors. Raw reads were error-corrected and collapsed into unique sequences with a nearest-neighbor algorithm that merged closely related sequences to remove PCR and sequencing errors. To assign V, D and J gene segments, CDR3 sequences were aligned to IMGT reference sequences. For a sequence to be retained, a match of at least six nucleotides to both a V gene segment and a J gene segment was required. A rearrangement counted as productive if the CDR3 had no stop codons and remained in frame with V and J, and every other rearrangement counted as non-productive. CDR3 was defined according to IMGT convention as the region running from the second conserved V-encoded cysteine to the conserved J-encoded phenylalanine. The earlier analysis of approximately 500 of the donors excluded sequences that lacked an unambiguous match to a single V gene segment. An earlier analysis of approximately 590 of the donors called V segments functional above 56.7% productive rearrangements and segregating when the between-donor standard deviation exceeded 5%. A statistical classification framework was built to diagnose cytomegalovirus status from the catalog of TCR beta chain sequences. In a later analysis, TCR nucleotide sequences were compared against IMGT/GENE-DB human TR gene sequences so that V and J genes could be assigned. A later analysis assigned CDR3 sequences and most-parsimonious VDJ recombination scenarios with the TCRdist pipeline. A later analysis defined each TCR beta chain by its CDR3 amino acid sequence plus V-gene family, and excluded reads lacking a unique V-gene family. A later analysis removed 450 to 600 highly shared, low-generation-probability nucleotide sequences to deal with suspected cross-contamination and a sequencing artifact. For each public chain, a later analysis derived a clonal expansion index from normalized ranks of inferred template counts within each repertoire. In a later analysis, generation probabilities were computed with a VDJ recombination model fitted to out-of-frame rearrangements, and the resulting probabilities were checked against IGoR. A later analysis scored TCR-TCR, TCR-HLA and TCR-CMV co-occurrence with hypergeometric tests, applying a repertoire-size bias correction to TCR pairs. A later analysis estimated false discovery rates by permuting HLA or CMV assignments 20 times. In a later analysis, co-occurring TCRs were grouped with DBSCAN, and TCRdist sequence similarity was added when clustering was performed within HLA-allele-positive subsets. Repertoires with fewer than 30,000 or more than 120,000 public chains, plus five repertoires with anomalous nucleotide sharing, were excluded from co-occurrence clustering. Sourced from immuneACCESS, this table was stored by TCRdb with only in-frame sequences that have V and J called. A share of the clones is absent; for the studies checked, an unresolved V gene accounts for under half, and the remainder has no known explanation. For V, J and clone size, that table is used; D and trimming come from the DNA. The sample table lists 140,000 to 150,000 clones, approximately 70% of them with a count of one. The ten largest clones add up to about 2% of the sample.

Concerning this clone: There is no known antigen for this receptor. Base qualities are not at hand, and no much larger clone is one base apart.

The rearranged segments are TRBV5-5 and TRBJ1-4; TRBD1 is perhaps the D gene, given 5 matching bases. The specimen sequenced was PBMCs. This sequence originates from an older woman in good health and CMV-seropositive. The encoded CDR3 is CASSWGVVTNEKLFF. The nucleotide sequence reads TGTGCCAGCAGCTGGGGCGTAGTCACCAATGAAAAACTGTTTTTT. Supplemented by the reference TRBV5-5 and TRBJ1-4 proteins around the CDR3, the complete variable domain is DAGVTQSPTHLIKTRGQQVTLRCSPISGHKSVSWYQQVLGQGPQFIFQYYEKEERGRGNFPDRFSARQFPNYSSELNVNALLLGDSALYLCASSWGVVTNEKLFFGSGTQLSVL.